These 8 T cell receptor beta chains were sequenced from one sample in a study of CD8+ T cells in alopecia areata (dated by TCRdb to 2016 to 2018). Interpreted using the paper, the time point label stands for: around 4 weeks on oral tofacitinib. In the paper's terms, the treatment or condition label means: oral pan-JAK inhibitor, 5-10 mg twice daily. The library relied on the immunoSEQ multiplex PCR assay. For TCR sequencing, RNA was extracted from every sample and reverse transcribed into cDNA to serve as template. TCRdb provides this immuneACCESS table in a form limited to in-frame rearrangements. Some clones are lacking; in checked studies, under half of them reflect an unresolved V gene, and why the rest are absent is not known. This sample gives about 42,000 clones in total; roughly two thirds of them show up just once. In total, the top ten clones hold 20% to 25% of the sample. The source was CD8+ T cells sorted from blood, collected at week 4, from a patient treated with tofacitinib. The receptors were gathered from a human donor with alopecia areata.

This chain links TRBV29-1 with TRBJ2-7; D is uncertain. CDR3 length: 13 residues. Deletions cut 0 bases from V and 6 bases from J, with 12 bases between. In germline, CDR1 is SQVTM, CDR2 ANQGSEA. In nucleotides, the CDR3 is TGCAGCGTTGAAGATGTTAGTGTCCGCGAGCAGTACTTC. Protein product: CSVEDVSVREQYF.

The J gene is TRBJ2-5, the V gene TRBV4-1; 7 bases are a match to TRBD2. Germline V gives CDR1 MGHRA, CDR2 YSYEKL. There are 17 residues in the CDR3. V lost 0 bases and J lost 4; bases outside the gene matches: 11. The CDR3 DNA reads as TGCGCCAGCAGCCAAGACCTTCCCAGCGGGGAGGGAGAGACCCAGTACTTC. Residues: CASSQDLPSGEGETQYF.

This chain joins TRBV4-3 and TRBJ2-7; unclear D gene. The CDR3 consists of 15 residues. Per the germline V gene, CDR1 is LGHNA and CDR2 is YSLEER. With 0 bases removed from V and 2 bases from J, the gap between germline ends came to 11 bases. CDR3 nucleotides: TGCGCCAGCAGCCAAGATAAGGTTGGCCCCTACGAGCAGTACTTC. Amino acid sequence: CASSQDKVGPYEQYF.

The chain recombines TRBV7-2 with TRBJ2-7; 12 bases match TRBD2. The V and J ends lost 5 bases and 6 bases, in that order; junction bases with no gene match: 14. The CDR3 is made up of 17 amino acids. Germline CDR1 and CDR2: SGHTA and FQGNSA. CDR3 loop: CASSAGLAGLKKGEQYF. DNA for the CDR3: TGTGCCAGCAGCGCTGGACTAGCGGGGTTAAAAAAGGGCGAGCAGTACTTC. Full variable domain (missing parts from reference TRBV7-2 and TRBJ2-7): GAGVSQSPSNKVTEKGKDVELRCDPISGHTALYWYRQSLGQGLEFLIYFQGNSAPDKSGLPSDRFSAERTGGSVSTLTIQRTQQEDSAVYLCASSAGLAGLKKGEQYFGPGTRLTVT.

This clone was observed a few times. CDR3 bases: TGCAGCGCCAGACGGTGGGAGCGTAGCACAGATACGCAGTATTTT. It is translated as CSARRWERSTDTQYF. V gene TRBV29-1 combines with J gene TRBJ2-3, with D maybe TRBD2 (5 bases). V shed 7 bases and J shed 0 bases, with 17 bases lying between them. The germline gives CDR1 SQVTM, CDR2 ANQGSEA. The CDR3 covers 15 residues.

The chain recombines TRBV29-1 with TRBJ1-2; a weak D match, TRBD1 (5 bases). The CDR3 is 12 amino acids. Per the germline V gene, CDR1 is SQVTM and CDR2 is ANQGSEA. The germline V and J ends were trimmed by 4 bases and 3 bases, with 9 bases remaining between them. The CDR3 loop reads CSVVGGDYGYTF. CDR3 nucleotides: TGCAGCGTTGTTGGGGGGGACTATGGCTACACCTTC.

The chain recombines TRBV7-3 with TRBJ1-5; D is ambiguous. Germline V gives CDR1 SGHTA, CDR2 FQGTGA. V shed 8 bases and J shed 5 bases, with 16 bases lying between them. This CDR3 contains 14 residues. The CDR3 coding sequence is TGTGCCAGCCAAGAGTGGGCAGATGATCAGCCCCAGCATTTT. This sequence encodes CASQEWADDQPQHF.

The chain is built from TRBV29-1 and TRBJ2-4; no clear D gene. The CDR3 has 13 amino acids. Per germline, CDR1 SQVTM and CDR2 ANQGSEA. The V end lost 7 bases, the J end lost 0 bases, and 10 bases lay between the germline ends. CDR3 region: CSAELVAKNIQYF. For the CDR3, the DNA is TGCAGCGCCGAGTTAGTAGCCAAAAACATTCAGTACTTC.